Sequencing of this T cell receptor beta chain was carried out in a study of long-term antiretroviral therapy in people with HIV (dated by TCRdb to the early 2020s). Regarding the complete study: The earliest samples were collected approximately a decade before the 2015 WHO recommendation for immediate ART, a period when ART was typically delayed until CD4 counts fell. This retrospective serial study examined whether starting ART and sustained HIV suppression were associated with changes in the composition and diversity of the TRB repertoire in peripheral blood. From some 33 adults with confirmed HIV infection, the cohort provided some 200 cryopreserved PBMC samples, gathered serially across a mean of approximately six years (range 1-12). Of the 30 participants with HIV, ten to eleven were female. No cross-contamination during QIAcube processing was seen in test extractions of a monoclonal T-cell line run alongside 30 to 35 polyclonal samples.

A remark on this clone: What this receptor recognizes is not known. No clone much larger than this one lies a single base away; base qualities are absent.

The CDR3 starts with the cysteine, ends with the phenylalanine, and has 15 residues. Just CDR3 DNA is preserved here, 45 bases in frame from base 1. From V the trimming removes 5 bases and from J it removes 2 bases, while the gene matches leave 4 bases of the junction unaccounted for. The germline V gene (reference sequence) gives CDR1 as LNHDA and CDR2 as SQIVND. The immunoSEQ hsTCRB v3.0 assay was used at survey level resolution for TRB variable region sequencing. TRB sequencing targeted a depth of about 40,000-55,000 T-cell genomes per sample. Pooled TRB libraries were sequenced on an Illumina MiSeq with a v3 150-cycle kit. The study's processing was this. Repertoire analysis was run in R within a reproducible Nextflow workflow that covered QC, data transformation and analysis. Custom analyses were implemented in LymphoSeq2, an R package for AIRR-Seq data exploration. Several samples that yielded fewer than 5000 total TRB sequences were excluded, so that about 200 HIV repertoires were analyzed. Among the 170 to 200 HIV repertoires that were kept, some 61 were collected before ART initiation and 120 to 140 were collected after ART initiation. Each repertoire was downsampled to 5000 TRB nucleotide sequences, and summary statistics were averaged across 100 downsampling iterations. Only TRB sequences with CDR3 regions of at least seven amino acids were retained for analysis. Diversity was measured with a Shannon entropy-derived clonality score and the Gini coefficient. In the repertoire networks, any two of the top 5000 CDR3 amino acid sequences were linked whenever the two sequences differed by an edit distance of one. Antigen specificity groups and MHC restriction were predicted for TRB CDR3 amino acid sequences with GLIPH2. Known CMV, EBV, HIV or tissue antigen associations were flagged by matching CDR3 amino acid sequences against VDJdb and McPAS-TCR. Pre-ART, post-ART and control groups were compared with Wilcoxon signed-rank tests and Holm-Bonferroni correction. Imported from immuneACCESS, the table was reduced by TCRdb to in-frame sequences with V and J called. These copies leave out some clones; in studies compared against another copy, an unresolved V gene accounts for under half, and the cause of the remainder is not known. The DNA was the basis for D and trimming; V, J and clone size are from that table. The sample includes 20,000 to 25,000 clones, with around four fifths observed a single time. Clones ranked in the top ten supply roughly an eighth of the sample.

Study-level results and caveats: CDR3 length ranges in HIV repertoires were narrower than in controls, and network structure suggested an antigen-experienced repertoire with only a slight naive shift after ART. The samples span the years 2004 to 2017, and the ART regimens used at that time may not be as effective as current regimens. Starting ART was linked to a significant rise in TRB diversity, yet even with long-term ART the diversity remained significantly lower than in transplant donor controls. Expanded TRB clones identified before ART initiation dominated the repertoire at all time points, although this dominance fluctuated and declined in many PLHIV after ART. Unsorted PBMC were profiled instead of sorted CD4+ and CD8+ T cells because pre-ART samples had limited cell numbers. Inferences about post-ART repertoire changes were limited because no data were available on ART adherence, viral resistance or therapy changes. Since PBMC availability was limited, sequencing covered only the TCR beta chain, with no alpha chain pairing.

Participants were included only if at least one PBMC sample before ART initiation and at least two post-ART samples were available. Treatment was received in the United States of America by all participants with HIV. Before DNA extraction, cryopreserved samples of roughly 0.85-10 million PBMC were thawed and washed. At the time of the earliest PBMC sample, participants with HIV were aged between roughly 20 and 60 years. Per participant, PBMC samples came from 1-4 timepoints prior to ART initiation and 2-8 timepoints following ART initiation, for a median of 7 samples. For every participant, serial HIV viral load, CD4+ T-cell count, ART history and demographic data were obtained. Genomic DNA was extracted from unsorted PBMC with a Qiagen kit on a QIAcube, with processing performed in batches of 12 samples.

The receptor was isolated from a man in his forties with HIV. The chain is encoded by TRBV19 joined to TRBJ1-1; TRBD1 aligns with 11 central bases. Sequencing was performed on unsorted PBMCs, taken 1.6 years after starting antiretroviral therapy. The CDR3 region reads CASSSGTGGNTEAFF. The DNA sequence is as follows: TGTGCCAGTAGTTCAGGGACAGGGGGAAACACTGAAGCTTTCTTT.